This T cell receptor beta chain was sequenced in a study of T cells in tumors after PD-1 blockade (dated by TCRdb to about 2019). About the investigation overall: Patients with prior checkpoint blockade, systemic immunosuppressant use, or recent radiotherapy or other anti-cancer therapy within 4 weeks were excluded. Ongoing daily vismodegib 150 mg was also given to a subset of patients during anti-PD-1 treatment. To compare clonotypes in blood and tumor, bulk TCR sequencing was done on 10 peripheral blood samples taken from four or five patients. An average of 113,528 TCR templates (range about 24,679-280,000) and roughly 34,000 unique clonotypes was obtained for peripheral blood samples. Treatment consisted of either cemiplimab 350 mg every 2 weeks or pembrolizumab 200 mg every 3 weeks. Paired single-cell RNA and TCR sequencing was performed on site-matched tumors from BCC or SCC patients before and after anti-PD-1 therapy. RECIST version 1.1 was used to evaluate clinical response.

Between the V and J ends, shortened by 4 bases and 5 bases respectively, the junction contains 6 bases. Measured from the cysteine to the phenylalanine, the CDR3 is 12 residues long. The entry retains the CDR3 DNA only, 36 bases that are in frame from base 1. CDR1 and CDR2 are read off the germline V gene as ENHRY and SYGVKD. With respect to this clone: What this receptor recognizes is not known. Base-call qualities are not available, and no considerably larger clone is one nucleotide away.

The immunoSEQ platform was used for deep TCRbeta sequencing. The authors' pipeline ran thus. Only productive rearrangements were exported from the immunoSEQ Analyzer for downstream analysis. T cell phenotypes were assigned to bulk TCRbeta clonotypes by matching the clonotypes to single-cell RNA+TCR-seq clones with the same TCRbeta sequence. Clone enrichment in tumor was computed as tumor frequency divided by PBMC frequency from bulk TCR sequencing. TCRs were grouped by GLIPH into specificity groups, defined as clusters of distinct TCRs likely recognizing common antigens via shared CDR3 motifs. Imported from immuneACCESS, the table was reduced by TCRdb to in-frame sequences with V and J called. These copies leave out some clones; in studies compared against another copy, an unresolved V gene accounts for under half, and the cause of the remainder is not known. D and trimming come from the DNA, and the V and J calls and clone size come from that table. This sample lists approximately 47,000 clones; approximately 84% were detected once. Just over 4% of the sample belongs to the ten largest clones.

Explained via the paper, the time point label denotes: before anti-PD-1 therapy. For bulk TCRbeta sequencing, genomic DNA was extracted from tumor biopsies or peripheral blood, and input amounts ranged from roughly 550 ng to 6,004 ng. Every patient was a poor candidate for surgical resection and had histologically proven advanced or metastatic basal or squamous cell carcinoma. Of the approximately 12 patients in the basal cell carcinoma cohort, eight or nine underwent bulk tumor TCR sequencing. The research as a whole found: Where the novel T cell clones came from was not identified, and possible sources could include lymphoid organs or rare unexpanded clones inside the tumor or in the tumor periphery. Around 44% of tumor TCR clonotypes were found in blood, and some novel exhausted tumor clones appeared in pre-treatment blood, suggesting peripheral recruitment.

Sequencing used PBMCs, obtained before anti-PD-1 treatment. The receptor comes from a human donor with basal cell carcinoma. This chain joins TRBV10-3 to TRBJ2-1; the D gene assignment is ambiguous. This receptor has the CDR3 CAISVEDNEQFF. DNA sequence: TGTGCCATCAGTGTGGAAGACAATGAGCAGTTCTTC.